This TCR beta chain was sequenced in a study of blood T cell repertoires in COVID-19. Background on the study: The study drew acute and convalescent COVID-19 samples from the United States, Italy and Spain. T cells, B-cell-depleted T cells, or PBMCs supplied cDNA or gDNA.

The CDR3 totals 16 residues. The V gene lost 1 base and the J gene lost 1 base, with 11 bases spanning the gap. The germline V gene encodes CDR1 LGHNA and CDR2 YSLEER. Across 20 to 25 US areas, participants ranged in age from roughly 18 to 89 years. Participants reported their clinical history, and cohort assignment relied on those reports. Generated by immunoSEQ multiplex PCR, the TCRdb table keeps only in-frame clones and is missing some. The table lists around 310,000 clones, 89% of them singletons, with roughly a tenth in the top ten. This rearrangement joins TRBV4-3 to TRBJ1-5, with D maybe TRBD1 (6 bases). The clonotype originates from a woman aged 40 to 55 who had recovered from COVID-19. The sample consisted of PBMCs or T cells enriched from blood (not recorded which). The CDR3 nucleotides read TGCGCCAGCAGCCAAGGGCGGGGGGCGAGCAATCAGCCCCAGCATTTT. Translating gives CASSQGRGASNQPQHF.